The 16 T cell receptor beta chains reported below all come from one sample, sequenced in a study of T cell responses to AZD1222 COVID-19 vaccine. Repertoires were generated with immunoSEQ multiplex PCR, while TCRdb's copy carries only in-frame clones and drops some. The table has approximately 180,000 clones, roughly 88% seen once; the top ten hold roughly 7.7%. This sample comprised peripheral blood, obtained on day 0 of AZD1222 vaccination. The receptors here all came from an adult in good health.

The chain carries TRBV6-6 and TRBJ1-2; 8 nucleotides align to TRBD1. V trimming: 5 bases; J trimming: 8 bases; junction bases outside the gene matches: 19. Germline assignment: CDR1 MNHNY and CDR2 SVGAGI (reference sequence). The CDR3 loop spans 17 amino acids. CDR3 protein: CASSQYYRQGSLKGYTF. The CDR3 nucleotides read TGTGCCAGCAGTCAATACTACCGACAGGGGAGTTTGAAAGGCTACACCTTC.

The CDR3 DNA reads TGTGCCAGCAGGTCGGGGGGCCCGGGGTACGAGCAGTACTTC. Protein sequence: CASRSGGPGYEQYF. The chain recombines TRBV6-5 with TRBJ2-7; TRBD2 is a possible D gene (7 bases). In germline, CDR1 is MNHEY, CDR2 SVGAGI. CDR3 length equals 14 residues. Trimming pared 6 bases from V and 4 bases from J, leaving 16 bases between.

The sample holds a few counts of this clone. The chain recombines TRBV24-1 with TRBJ2-7; 8 bases match TRBD1. Germline lookup yields CDR1 KGHDR and CDR2 SFDVKD. The CDR3 spans 17 residues. Trimming removed 1 base from V and 2 bases from J; junction bases left unmatched: 9. CDR3 nucleotides: TGTGCCACCAGTGATTTTGACGGGACAGGTCACACCTACGAGCAGTACTTC. Translating it yields CATSDFDGTGHTYEQYF.

The count of this clone is one. The V call is TRBV30, the J call TRBJ2-3, with 7 nucleotides matching TRBD1. The germline V gene has CDR1 GTSNPN and CDR2 SVGIG (reference sequence). The J segment lost 4 bases and the V segment lost 1 base, leaving 8 bases of the junction unmatched. This CDR3 is built from 15 residues. The CDR3 reads CAWSGNGQDSDTQYF. CDR3 bases: TGTGCCTGGAGTGGGAATGGACAGGACTCAGATACGCAGTATTTT.

The CDR3 loop is CASSQAGGTLSSYEQYF. The CDR3 coding sequence is TGTGCCAGCAGCCAAGCCGGTGGGACGTTGAGCTCCTACGAGCAGTACTTC. The chain has TRBV4-2 and TRBJ2-7; D may match TRBD1 or TRBD2 (5 bases each). V lost 1 base and J 0 bases, leaving 16 bases between the germline ends. The CDR3 has 17 amino acids. Germline V gene data show CDR1 as LGHNA and CDR2 as YNFKEQ.

The chain uses TRBV7-2 and TRBJ2-7; 7 nucleotides match TRBD2. Germline lookup yields CDR1 SGHTA and CDR2 FQGNSA. The CDR3 loop spans 15 amino acids. The V and J ends lost 1 base and 3 bases, in that order; junction bases with no gene match: 6. The CDR3 DNA sequence: TGTGCCAGCAGCTTAGAGGCGACTAGCCGCTACGAGCAGTACTTC. This gives the protein CASSLEATSRYEQYF.

This clone appeared a single time. The V call is TRBV6-2 or TRBV6-3, the J call TRBJ2-7; no reliable D call. Germline CDR1 is MNHEY and CDR2 is SVGEGT. The CDR3 has 16 residues. V lost 4 bases, J lost 2 bases, and 18 bases lay in between. The CDR3 DNA sequence: TGTGCCAGCAGTTTATGGGCCCTTCAAACTACCTACGAGCAGTACTTC. This codes for CASSLWALQTTYEQYF.

This clone has only a few counts. The chain combines TRBV6-2 or TRBV6-3 with TRBJ2-7; D is ambiguous. The CDR3 loop spans 17 amino acids. From germline, CDR1 is MNHEY and CDR2 SVGEGT. V was pared by 2 bases and J by 6 bases, with 23 bases between. CDR3 residues: CASSYGELGPSSLEQYF. CDR3 DNA sequence: TGTGCCAGCAGTTACGGGGAATTGGGCCCCTCCTCCCTCGAGCAGTACTTC.

This rearrangement joins TRBV5-4 to TRBJ1-4; D unclear. Per germline, CDR1 SGHNT and CDR2 YYREEE (reference sequence). This CDR3 region has 15 residues. V lost 4 bases and J 8 bases, leaving 18 bases between the germline ends. The CDR3, as DNA: TGTGCCAGCAGCGGAATGACGGGTGCGGAAGAAAAACTGTTTTTT. This codes for CASSGMTGAEEKLFF.

V usage is TRBV7-3 and J usage is TRBJ2-3, with a possible D match to TRBD1 (6 bases). Germline-derived CDR1 and CDR2 are SGHTA and FQGTGA. Trimming pared 1 base from V and 3 bases from J, leaving 14 bases between. This CDR3 comprises 16 residues. Written as DNA, the CDR3 is TGTGCCAGCAGCTTAATGGTTGGCAGGGGAACAGATACGCAGTATTTT. Protein sequence: CASSLMVGRGTDTQYF.

The J gene is TRBJ1-2, the V gene TRBV28; no definite D call. CDR3 length equals 14 residues. Germline CDR1 is MDHEN and CDR2 is SYDVKM. The V end lost 2 bases, the J end lost 3 bases, and 10 bases lay between the germline ends. The CDR3 region is CASSLQVQYYGYTF. DNA of the CDR3: TGTGCCAGCAGTTTACAGGTTCAATACTATGGCTACACCTTC.

This chain links TRBV7-2 with TRBJ1-5; D call uncertain. The CDR3 is made up of 13 amino acids. The V gene lost 5 bases and the J gene lost 1 base, with 6 bases spanning the gap. From germline, CDR1 is SGHTA and CDR2 FQGNSA. CDR3 in amino acids: CASSVRSNQPQHF. The CDR3 DNA reads TGTGCCAGCAGCGTCAGGAGCAATCAGCCCCAGCATTTT.

This chain uses TRBV4-1 with TRBJ2-3; 8 bases line up with TRBD2. The CDR3 consists of 18 residues. V lost 1 base and J lost 0; bases outside the gene matches: 9. CDR1 and CDR2 from the germline V gene are MGHRA and YSYEKL. The CDR3 region is CASSQAITSGTSTDTQYF. In DNA form, the CDR3 reads TGCGCCAGCAGCCAAGCCATCACTAGCGGAACTAGCACAGATACGCAGTATTTT.

The chain combines TRBV11-2 with TRBJ2-2, with a possible D match to TRBD1 (6 bases). The CDR3 runs to 16 residues. Germline CDR1 is SGHAT and CDR2 is FQNNGV. V lost 2 bases to trimming and J lost 3 bases, with 13 bases between them. The CDR3 DNA reads TGTGCCAGCAGCTTAATACAGGGACGAGACACCGGGGAGCTGTTTTTT. Residues: CASSLIQGRDTGELFF.

This clone was seen only once. The genes are TRBV5-8 and TRBJ2-2; tentative D call: TRBD1 (7 bases). Per germline, CDR1 SGHTS and CDR2 YDEGEE. The CDR3 consists of 17 residues. The germline V and J ends were trimmed by 4 bases and 4 bases, with 20 bases remaining between them. Written as DNA, the CDR3 is TGTGCCAGCAGCGTGACAGGGAGGTTTCCCACCACCGGGGAGCTGTTTTTT. Amino acids: CASSVTGRFPTTGELFF.

V is TRBV24-1 and J is TRBJ2-3; D gene uncertain. Germline CDR1 reads KGHDR; CDR2 reads SFDVKD. The CDR3 has 13 amino acids. Deletions cut 4 bases from V and 6 bases from J, with 10 bases between. The CDR3, as DNA: TGTGCCACCAGTGAACCGGTGGGCGATACGCAGTATTTT. Residues: CATSEPVGDTQYF.